The present T cell receptor beta chain was sequenced within a study of T cell changes during pregnancy in multiple sclerosis. Clones were sequenced by immunoSEQ multiplex PCR, and TCRdb holds only the in-frame ones, with some missing. The sample contains 25,000 to 35,000 clones, around 91% of which appear only once. Germline CDR1 reads GTSNPN; CDR2 reads SVGIG (reference sequence). The ends were cut back, 3 bases at V and 8 bases at J, with 17 bases in the middle. The CDR3 length is 14 residues. Specimen: CD4+ T cells from peripheral blood mononuclear cells, collected in the third trimester of pregnancy. The chain is built from TRBV30 and TRBJ1-5, with D uncertain. The sequence was collected from a female donor in good health, enrolled as a control in a pregnancy study. The CDR3 sequence: CAWRGPSLGEPQHF. CDR3 coding DNA: TGTGCCTGGAGGGGCCCCTCCCTGGGAGAGCCCCAGCATTTT.